This is a list of T cell receptor beta chains from one sample in a study of blood T cell repertoires in COVID-19. Measured with immunoSEQ multiplex PCR; TCRdb has only the in-frame clones, and not every one. This sample has under 300,000 clones, with approximately 91% found just once. Sequencing was carried out using peripheral blood. Receptor source: a woman between 35 and 50 years old who had recovered from COVID-19. CDR3s include the opening cysteine and the closing phenylalanine or tryptophan. D genes are given only for firm matches. Expanded clones are given a class, and other clones once, few, many or no size at all.

TRBJ1-3	NA	NA	TRBV30	CAWSSSRTLTGNTIYF	TGTGCCTGGAGCTCTTCAAGGACACTCACTGGAAACACCATATATTTT
TRBJ2-7	TRBD2	NA	TRBV6-1	CASSESSALAGIYEQYF	TGTGCCAGCAGTGAATCATCGGCACTAGCGGGAATATACGAGCAGTACTTC
TRBJ2-1	TRBD1	NA	TRBV19	CASSWDRGAYNEQFF	TGTGCCAGTAGTTGGGACAGGGGCGCCTACAATGAGCAGTTCTTC
TRBJ1-5	NA	NA	TRBV5-1	CASASGDSNQPQHF	TGCGCCAGCGCCTCGGGAGACAGCAATCAGCCCCAGCATTTT
TRBJ1-2	NA	once	TRBV7-2	CASSLPGGLTLYGYTF	TGTGCCAGCAGCCTTCCCGGGGGGTTAACCCTCTATGGCTACACCTTC
TRBJ2-7	NA	NA	TRBV7-9	CASSSSARYEQYF	TGTGCCAGCAGTAGTTCCGCTCGCTACGAGCAGTACTTC
TRBJ2-7	TRBD2	NA	TRBV30	CAWSKRGQGATSGRGEQYF	TGTGCCTGGAGTAAGAGGGGACAGGGGGCGACTAGCGGGAGGGGCGAGCAGTACTTC
TRBJ2-1	NA	NA	TRBV9	CASSVGARDRGGGNEQFF	TGTGCCAGCAGCGTAGGAGCAAGGGACCGGGGAGGAGGCAATGAGCAGTTCTTC
TRBJ2-5	TRBD2	NA	TRBV7-2	CASSPHGTNEETQYF	TGTGCCAGCAGCCCCCACGGGACTAACGAAGAGACCCAGTACTTC
TRBJ1-3	NA	NA	TRBV27	CASSLRQGSGNTIYF	TGTGCCAGCAGTTTAAGGCAGGGCTCTGGAAACACCATATATTTT
TRBJ2-3	NA	NA	TRBV9	CASRGSADTQYF	TGTGCCAGCAGGGGGAGCGCAGATACGCAGTATTTT
TRBJ2-7	NA	NA	TRBV14	CASSQEQPRAFYEQYF	TGTGCCAGCAGCCAAGAACAGCCACGTGCGTTTTACGAGCAGTACTTC
TRBJ2-7	TRBD1	NA	TRBV7-2	CASSTDRAYEQYF	TGTGCCAGCAGCACCGACAGGGCCTACGAGCAGTACTTC
TRBJ2-3	NA	NA	TRBV4-3	CASSGRMSDPGGTDTQYF	TGCGCCAGCAGCGGGAGAATGTCGGACCCCGGAGGCACAGATACGCAGTATTTT
TRBJ2-7	TRBD2	once	TRBV5-1	CASSSGTSGSYEQYF	TGCGCCAGCAGCAGTGGGACTAGCGGGAGCTACGAGCAGTACTTC
TRBJ2-7	NA	few	TRBV5-8	CASSLEPGLSYEQYF	TGTGCCAGCAGCTTGGAGCCAGGCCTCTCCTACGAGCAGTACTTC
TRBJ1-2	NA	NA	TRBV18	CASSPEQGLGYTF	TGTGCCAGCTCACCAGAGCAGGGGCTCGGCTACACCTTC
TRBJ2-7	TRBD1	NA	TRBV19	CASSTDRTYEQYF	TGTGCCAGTAGTACGGACAGGACCTACGAGCAGTACTTC
TRBJ1-1	NA	NA	TRBV6-2/TRBV6-3	CASSNTGMGYTEAFF	TGTGCCAGCAGTAATACAGGGATGGGGTACACTGAAGCTTTCTTT
TRBJ2-5	NA	NA	TRBV7-9	CASSEETQYF	TGTGCCAGCTCGGAGGAGACCCAGTACTTC
TRBJ2-7	TRBD2	NA	TRBV10-3	CAISPGTSNIGQYF	TGTGCCATCAGTCCCGGGACTAGCAATATCGGGCAGTACTTC
TRBJ2-3	NA	NA	TRBV6-5	CASRPQSTDTQYF	TGTGCCAGCAGACCCCAGAGCACAGATACGCAGTATTTT
TRBJ1-2	TRBD1	NA	TRBV30	CAGWTGDYGYTF	TGTGCCGGATGGACAGGGGACTATGGCTACACCTTC
TRBJ2-7	TRBD1	NA	TRBV9	CARGQGPAYEQYF	TGTGCCAGGGGACAGGGCCCCGCCTACGAGCAGTACTTC
TRBJ1-6	TRBD1	NA	TRBV30	CAWSSPTGASPLHF	TGTGCCTGGAGTTCGCCGACAGGGGCTTCACCCCTCCACTTT
TRBJ2-7	NA	NA	TRBV6-5	CASSNLWGTYEQYF	TGTGCCAGCAGTAACCTCTGGGGCACCTACGAGCAGTACTTC
TRBJ1-1	NA	NA	TRBV11-3	CASSSGALATEAFF	TGTGCCAGCAGCTCAGGGGCCTTGGCGACTGAAGCTTTCTTT
TRBJ1-1	NA	NA	TRBV27	CASSLGREFPKAFF	TGTGCCAGCAGTTTAGGCAGGGAATTTCCGAAAGCTTTCTTT
TRBJ1-2	NA	NA	TRBV6-5	CASSFGTIQDNYGYTF	TGTGCCAGCAGTTTCGGGACAATCCAAGATAACTATGGCTACACCTTC
TRBJ2-1	TRBD1	NA	TRBV9	CASSGMTGGDEQFF	TGTGCCAGCAGCGGAATGACAGGGGGGGATGAGCAGTTCTTC
TRBJ2-3	TRBD2	NA	TRBV19	CASSRLAGASTDTQYF	TGTGCCAGTAGTAGACTAGCGGGGGCCTCCACAGATACGCAGTATTTT
TRBJ2-5	TRBD1	NA	TRBV20-1	CSASELFQGARETQYF	TGCAGTGCTAGTGAACTCTTTCAGGGGGCAAGAGAGACCCAGTACTTC
TRBJ2-7	NA	NA	TRBV7-9	CASREGSEQYF	TGTGCCAGCAGAGAGGGTTCTGAGCAGTACTTC
TRBJ1-4	NA	few	TRBV12-3/TRBV12-4	CASRIDREKLFF	TGTGCCAGCAGAATAGACAGAGAAAAACTGTTTTTT
TRBJ2-7	NA	NA	TRBV7-2	CASSPYGGLSGEQYF	TGTGCCAGCAGTCCTTACGGGGGGCTTTCGGGTGAGCAGTACTTC
TRBJ1-6	TRBD1	few	TRBV20-1	CSASRTGVGYNSPLHF	TGCAGTGCTAGTAGGACAGGGGTAGGATATAATTCACCCCTCCACTTT
TRBJ2-7	TRBD1	NA	TRBV6-6	CASSWGTGQLEQYF	TGTGCCAGCAGTTGGGGGACAGGGCAGCTCGAGCAGTACTTC
TRBJ2-1	TRBD2	NA	TRBV11-2	CASSQGSGRRNEQFF	TGTGCCAGCAGTCAAGGTAGCGGGAGGCGGAATGAGCAGTTCTTC
TRBJ2-5	NA	NA	TRBV6-5	CASTPGHPQETQYF	TGTGCCAGCACCCCAGGACACCCACAAGAGACCCAGTACTTC
TRBJ2-5	TRBD2	NA	TRBV5-6	CASSLATSGRRGYQETQYF	TGTGCCAGCAGCCTAGCGACTAGCGGGAGACGTGGGTACCAAGAGACCCAGTACTTC
TRBJ1-3	NA	few	TRBV30	CAWSGGSPGNTIYF	TGTGCCTGGAGTGGCGGGAGTCCTGGAAACACCATATATTTT
TRBJ2-7	NA	NA	TRBV4-1	CASSQDKPNQGLSEQYF	TGCGCCAGCAGCCAAGATAAACCAAACCAGGGTTTGAGCGAGCAGTACTTC
TRBJ2-3	TRBD2	NA	TRBV24-1	CATSDRLTSGGEDTQYF	TGTGCCACCAGTGATCGCCTGACTAGCGGGGGGGAAGATACGCAGTATTTT
TRBJ1-5	NA	many	TRBV4-1	CASSPRENQPQHF	TGCGCCAGCAGCCCCAGGGAAAACCAGCCCCAGCATTTT
TRBJ2-7	NA	NA	TRBV7-9	CASSLVGSTYEQYF	TGTGCCAGCAGCTTAGTGGGCAGTACCTACGAGCAGTACTTC
TRBJ2-5	NA	NA	TRBV29-1	CSVEDLLQGRGETQYF	TGCAGCGTTGAAGATCTTCTGCAGGGGAGGGGAGAGACCCAGTACTTC
TRBJ1-6	NA	NA	TRBV7-2	CASSSGGSSNSPLHF	TGTGCCAGCAGCTCTGGGGGGTCTTCTAATTCACCCCTCCACTTT
TRBJ2-7	NA	once	TRBV5-5	CASSATGTSYEQYF	TGTGCCAGCAGCGCAACAGGGACCTCCTACGAGCAGTACTTC
TRBJ1-1	NA	NA	TRBV5-4	CASTPAGSTEAFF	TGTGCCAGCACGCCAGCGGGATCCACTGAAGCTTTCTTT
TRBJ2-7	TRBD2	NA	TRBV7-2	CASSLVASGRTSPYEQYF	TGTGCCAGCAGCTTAGTAGCTAGCGGGAGGACGTCCCCCTACGAGCAGTACTTC
TRBJ2-1	TRBD2	NA	TRBV6-5	CASSRGGANEQFF	TGTGCCAGCAGCCGCGGGGGGGCTAATGAGCAGTTCTTC
TRBJ2-2	NA	NA	TRBV2	CASRIGLTGELFF	TGTGCCAGCAGAATAGGACTAACCGGGGAGCTGTTTTTT
TRBJ2-4	TRBD2	NA	TRBV7-2	CASSSLERGARIQYF	TGTGCCAGCAGCTCCCTAGAGCGGGGCGCACGCATTCAGTACTTC
TRBJ2-5	NA	once	TRBV9	CASTPSRGGETQYF	TGTGCCAGCACTCCTTCTAGGGGGGGGGAGACCCAGTACTTC
TRBJ2-7	NA	NA	TRBV30	CASGEVDEQYF	TGTGCCTCGGGGGAAGTGGACGAGCAGTACTTC
TRBJ1-2	TRBD1	once	TRBV30	CAWSRGLGYGYTF	TGTGCCTGGAGTAGGGGGCTCGGCTATGGCTACACCTTC
TRBJ1-2	TRBD1	NA	TRBV28	CASSTGTVNYGYTF	TGTGCCAGCAGTACGGGGACAGTTAACTATGGCTACACCTTC
TRBJ1-2	TRBD1	NA	TRBV19	CASRETGTYGYTF	TGTGCCAGTCGTGAGACAGGGACCTATGGCTACACCTTC
TRBJ2-5	NA	NA	TRBV7-9	CASSPRFRGPQETQYF	TGTGCCAGCAGCCCGAGGTTCAGGGGTCCTCAAGAGACCCAGTACTTC
TRBJ2-7	TRBD2	NA	TRBV5-1	CASSLALAGGPEQYF	TGCGCCAGCAGCTTGGCCCTAGCGGGGGGGCCCGAGCAGTACTTC